The 20 T cell receptor beta chains below were found in one sample sequenced in a study of T cell responses to AZD1222 COVID-19 vaccine. Generated by immunoSEQ multiplex PCR, the TCRdb table keeps only in-frame clones and is missing some. Here the sample spans some 170,000 clones, roughly 91% being singletons. Specimen: peripheral blood, collected on day 0 of AZD1222 vaccination. These receptors were collected from an adult in good health.

This chain links TRBV19 with TRBJ2-5; D is uncertain. Germline CDR1 is LNHDA and CDR2 is SQIVND (reference sequence). There are 14 residues in the CDR3. V dropped 5 bases and J dropped 3 bases, with 13 bases sitting between them. The CDR3 reads CASSSPGAKETQYF. For the CDR3, the DNA is TGTGCCAGTAGTTCTCCAGGAGCTAAAGAGACCCAGTACTTC.

The chain employs TRBV28 and TRBJ2-1; 7 positions agree with TRBD1. V was clipped by 4 bases and J by 4 bases; unmatched bases: 7. Per the germline V gene, CDR1 is MDHEN and CDR2 is SYDVKM. This CDR3 is built from 15 residues. The CDR3 DNA sequence: TGTGCCAGCAGTTCCACAGGGGTAGGGTACAATGAGCAGTTCTTC. As protein: CASSSTGVGYNEQFF.

V usage is TRBV19 and J usage is TRBJ1-1, with D possibly TRBD1 on 6 matching bases. This CDR3 has 11 residues. V gave up 8 bases and J gave up 4 bases, with 8 bases separating them. Germline CDR1 and CDR2: LNHDA and SQIVND (reference sequence). The CDR3 DNA follows: TGTGCCAGTCAGGGGAGCACTGAAGCTTTCTTT. Protein sequence: CASQGSTEAFF.

This CDR3 is CASSYRGYTF. The CDR3 DNA is TGTGCCAGTAGTTACCGAGGCTACACCTTC. The V call is TRBV19, the J call TRBJ1-2; D not certain. CDR3 length: 10 residues. Germline loops: CDR1 LNHDA, CDR2 SQIVND (reference sequence). The V gene lost 5 bases and the J gene lost 8 bases, with 6 bases spanning the gap.

The rearrangement links TRBV3-1 (or the pseudogene TRBV3-2) to TRBJ2-4; tentative D call: TRBD1 (6 bases). Per germline, CDR1 LGHDT and CDR2 YNNKEL (reference sequence). Trimming took off 0 bases at V and 0 bases at J, with 6 bases between the two ends. The CDR3 spans 15 residues. CDR3 DNA sequence: TGTGCCAGCAGCCAAGAGACAGGAGCCAAAAACATTCAGTACTTC. Its translation: CASSQETGAKNIQYF.

The rearrangement links TRBV27 to TRBJ1-2; D is perhaps TRBD1 (6 bases). Germline loops: CDR1 MNHEY, CDR2 SMNVEV (reference sequence). The CDR3 is 13 residues long. Trimming removed 6 bases at V and 8 bases at J, with 16 bases between. The CDR3 DNA sequence: TGTGCCAGCAGCCTCCGGGGGGCTCGGGGCTACACCTTC. Amino acid sequence: CASSLRGARGYTF.

J is TRBJ1-2 and V is TRBV11-2; TRBD1 is a possible D gene (5 bases). The V gene's germline CDR1 is SGHAT and CDR2 FQNNGV. Trimming cost V 3 bases and J 4 bases, with 9 bases left between them. The CDR3 sequence is 13 residues long. The chain's CDR3 is CASSFGGGYGYTF. The CDR3 nucleotides read TGTGCCAGCAGCTTCGGCGGGGGCTATGGCTACACCTTC.

This clone was recorded once. The rearrangement uses TRBV6-5 and TRBJ2-7; 7 nucleotides agree with TRBD1. CDR1 is MNHEY and CDR2 is SVGAGI in the germline V gene. The CDR3 spans 15 residues. J lost 6 bases, V lost 7 bases, and 15 bases had no gene match. CDR3: CASTNPGRTGGEQYV. As DNA, the CDR3 is TGTGCCAGCACCAACCCAGGTAGGACAGGAGGCGAGCAGTACGTC.

The V and J genes are TRBV5-8 and TRBJ2-3; no definite D call. The CDR3 contains 13 residues. Germline V CDR1 and CDR2: SGHTS, YDEGEE. Trimming stripped 0 bases from V and 1 base from J, with 3 bases between. The CDR3 sequence: CASSLVGTDTQYF. The CDR3 coding sequence is TGTGCCAGCAGCTTGGTGGGCACAGATACGCAGTATTTT.

The J gene is TRBJ1-1, the V gene TRBV5-5, with TRBD1 identical over 8 bases. This CDR3 has 16 residues. Germline CDR1 is SGHKS and CDR2 is YYEKEE (reference sequence). After removal of 4 bases from V and 2 bases from J, the junction contained 10 bases not matched to a gene. CDR3 sequence: CASSPGGGQGNTEAFF. CDR3 in DNA: TGTGCCAGCAGCCCCGGCGGTGGACAGGGAAACACTGAAGCTTTCTTT.

The chain couples TRBV6-5 to TRBJ1-2; a weak D match, TRBD1 (6 bases). V lost 4 bases and J lost 0, with 12 bases in between. CDR1 and CDR2 (germline): MNHEY, SVGAGI. The CDR3 runs 15 residues. Here the CDR3 reads CASSLDRKANYGYTF. The CDR3, as DNA: TGTGCCAGCAGTTTAGACAGGAAAGCTAACTATGGCTACACCTTC.

The genes are TRBV10-3 and TRBJ1-4; TRBD1 might be the D (6 bases). V dropped 3 bases and J dropped 10 bases, with 15 bases sitting between them. The CDR3 consists of 14 residues. CDR1 and CDR2 from the germline V gene are ENHRY and SYGVKD. CDR3 nucleotides: TGTGCCATCAGTGAAGAGGGAAAAGGGGGAAAACTGTTTTTT. Amino acid sequence: CAISEEGKGGKLFF.

The chain recombines TRBV6-5 with TRBJ1-2; 8 nucleotides line up with TRBD1. Germline loops: CDR1 MNHEY, CDR2 SVGAGI. The length of the CDR3 is 15 residues. V gave up 5 bases and J gave up 7 bases; unmatched junction bases: 12. The CDR3 protein is CASSIEGQGFSGYTF. CDR3 nucleotides: TGTGCCAGCAGTATAGAAGGACAGGGTTTCTCTGGCTACACCTTC.

This chain uses TRBV3-1 (or the pseudogene TRBV3-2) with TRBJ2-7; perhaps TRBD2 as D (6 bases). The ends were cut back, 5 bases at V and 1 base at J, with 12 bases in the middle. Looked up from germline, CDR1 is LGHDT and CDR2 is YNNKEL (reference sequence). This CDR3 region has 14 residues. The CDR3 nucleotides are TGTGCCAGCAGCTCCCAGGGAGGTTCCTACGAGCAGTACTTC. Protein: CASSSQGGSYEQYF.

This chain uses TRBV6-6 with TRBJ1-2, with 9 bases fitting TRBD1. The CDR3 runs 15 residues. V lost 0 bases to trimming and J lost 6 bases; unmatched junction nucleotides: 5. CDR1 and CDR2 (germline): MNHNY, SVGAGI (reference sequence). The CDR3 DNA follows: TGTGCCAGCAGTTACTCCACACAGGGGGCGGATGGCTACACCTTC. Amino acids: CASSYSTQGADGYTF.

J is TRBJ2-1 and V is TRBV7-9; maybe TRBD1 (5 bases). The CDR3 length is 14 residues. V lost 2 bases to trimming and J lost 7 bases, with 12 bases between them. Germline-derived CDR1 and CDR2 are SEHNR and FQNEAQ (reference sequence). The CDR3 sequence: CASSLLGAGNEQFF. In nucleotides, the CDR3 is TGTGCCAGCAGCTTATTAGGGGCAGGGAATGAGCAGTTCTTC. Full variable domain (rest looked up from reference TRBV7-9 and TRBJ2-1): DTGVSQNPRHKITKRGQNVTFRCDPISEHNRLYWYRQTLGQGPEFLTYFQNEAQLEKSRLLSDRFSAERPKGSFSTLEIQRTEQGDSAMYLCASSLLGAGNEQFFGPGTRLTVL.

The chain has TRBV14 and TRBJ2-2; D is possibly TRBD1 (5 bases). The CDR3 totals 14 residues. V was shortened by 2 bases and J by 4 bases, with 8 bases between the two germline ends. Per the germline V gene, CDR1 is SGHDN and CDR2 is FVKESK. The CDR3 sequence: CASSQQGTTGELFF. The CDR3 bases are TGTGCCAGCAGCCAACAGGGAACCACCGGGGAGCTGTTTTTT. Full variable domain (outside the CDR3, taken from reference TRBV14 and TRBJ2-2): EAGVTQFPSHSVIEKGQTVTLRCDPISGHDNLYWYRRVMGKEIKFLLHFVKESKQDESGMPNNRFLAERTGGTYSTLKVQPAELEDSGVYFCASSQQGTTGELFFGEGSRLTVL.

This clone was counted once. The V and J genes are TRBV3-1 (or the pseudogene TRBV3-2) and TRBJ1-6, with D unclear. Germline values: CDR1 LGHDT, CDR2 YNNKEL (reference sequence). The CDR3 loop spans 12 amino acids. Deletions cut 1 base from V and 7 bases from J, with 2 bases between. DNA of the CDR3: TGTGCCAGCAGCCAAGGAAATTCACCCCTCCACTTT. This gives the protein CASSQGNSPLHF.

V and J are TRBV11-2 and TRBJ2-1; TRBD2 matches 7 bases. The V gene's germline CDR1 is SGHAT and CDR2 FQNNGV. This CDR3 has 15 residues. Trimming cost V 0 bases and J 2 bases; bases outside gene matches: 1. CDR3 protein: CASSLEGGTYNEQFF. CDR3 nucleotides: TGTGCCAGCAGCTTAGAGGGAGGGACCTACAATGAGCAGTTCTTC.

This clone appeared a few times. This chain joins TRBV11-2 and TRBJ1-2; the match to TRBD1 covers 8 bases. Trimming at V came to 5 bases and at J to 7 bases, leaving 18 bases not matched to a gene. The CDR3 loop spans 17 amino acids. Per germline, CDR1 SGHAT and CDR2 FQNNGV. The CDR3 here is CASSARDRRGKVGGYTF. The CDR3 DNA follows: TGTGCCAGCAGCGCCCGGGACAGGAGGGGAAAAGTAGGTGGCTACACCTTC.